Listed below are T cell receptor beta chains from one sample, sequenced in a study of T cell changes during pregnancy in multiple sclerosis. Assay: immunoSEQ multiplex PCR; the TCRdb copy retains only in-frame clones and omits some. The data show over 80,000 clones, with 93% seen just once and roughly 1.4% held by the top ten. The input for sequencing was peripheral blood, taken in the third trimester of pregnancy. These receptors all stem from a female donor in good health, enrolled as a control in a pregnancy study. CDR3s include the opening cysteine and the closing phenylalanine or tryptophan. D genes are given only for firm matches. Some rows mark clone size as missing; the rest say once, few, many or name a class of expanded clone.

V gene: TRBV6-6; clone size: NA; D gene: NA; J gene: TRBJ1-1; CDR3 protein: CASSPRTAGNTEAFF; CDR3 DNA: TGTGCCAGCAGTCCGCGGACAGCAGGGAATACTGAAGCTTTCTTT
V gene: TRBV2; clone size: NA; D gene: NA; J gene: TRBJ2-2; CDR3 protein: CASIARGQHTGELFF; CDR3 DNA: TGTGCCAGCATCGCGCGAGGACAGCACACCGGGGAGCTGTTTTTT
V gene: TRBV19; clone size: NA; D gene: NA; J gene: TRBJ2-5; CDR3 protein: CASSIGYGGETQYF; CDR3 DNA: TGTGCCAGTAGTATCGGGTACGGTGGGGAGACCCAGTACTTC
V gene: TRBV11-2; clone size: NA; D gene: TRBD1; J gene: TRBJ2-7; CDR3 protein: CASTETGGYEQYF; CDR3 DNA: TGTGCCAGCACCGAGACAGGGGGCTACGAGCAGTACTTC
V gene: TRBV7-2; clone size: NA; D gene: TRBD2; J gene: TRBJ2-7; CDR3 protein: CASSLKVTAGGFYEQYF; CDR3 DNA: TGTGCCAGCAGCTTAAAGGTAACGGCGGGAGGTTTCTACGAGCAGTACTTC
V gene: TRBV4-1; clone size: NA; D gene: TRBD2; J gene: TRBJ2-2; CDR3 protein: CASSQGVGLAGRGGTGELFF; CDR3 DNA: TGCGCCAGCAGCCAAGGGGTCGGTCTGGCGGGGAGGGGCGGCACCGGGGAGCTGTTTTTT
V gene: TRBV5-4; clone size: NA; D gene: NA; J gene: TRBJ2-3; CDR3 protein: CASSREGTDTQYF; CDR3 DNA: TGTGCCAGCAGCCGGGAAGGCACAGATACGCAGTATTTT
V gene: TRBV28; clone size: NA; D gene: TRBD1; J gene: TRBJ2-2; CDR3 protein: CASSTTGGIIGELFF; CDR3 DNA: TGTGCCAGCAGTACGACAGGGGGCATCATCGGGGAGCTGTTTTTT
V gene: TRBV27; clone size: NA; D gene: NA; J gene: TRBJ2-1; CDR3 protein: CASSSVGGDNEQFF; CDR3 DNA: TGTGCCAGCAGTTCCGTAGGGGGGGACAATGAGCAGTTCTTC
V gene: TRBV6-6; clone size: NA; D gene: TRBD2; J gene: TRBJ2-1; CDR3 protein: CASITSGRSSYNEQFF; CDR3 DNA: TGTGCCAGCATCACTAGCGGGAGGAGCTCCTACAATGAGCAGTTCTTC
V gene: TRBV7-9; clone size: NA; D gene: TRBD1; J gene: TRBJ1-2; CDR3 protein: CASGTGGSYGYTF; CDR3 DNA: TGTGCCAGCGGGACAGGGGGGAGTTATGGCTACACCTTC
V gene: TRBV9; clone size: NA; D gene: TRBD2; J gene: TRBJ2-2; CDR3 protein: CASSRRGGNTGELFF; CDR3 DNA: TGTGCCAGCAGCCGCCGGGGGGGAAACACCGGGGAGCTGTTTTTT
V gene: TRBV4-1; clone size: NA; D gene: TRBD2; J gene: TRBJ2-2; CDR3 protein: CASSLRAGGGTGELFF; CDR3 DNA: TGCGCCAGCAGCCTCAGAGCGGGAGGTGGAACCGGGGAGCTGTTTTTT
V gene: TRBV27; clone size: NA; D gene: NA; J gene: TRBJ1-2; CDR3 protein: CASSLREENIYGYTF; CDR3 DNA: TGTGCCAGCAGTTTAAGGGAGGAAAACATCTATGGCTACACCTTC
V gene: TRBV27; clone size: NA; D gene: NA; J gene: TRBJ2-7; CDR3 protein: CASSPLRYEQYF; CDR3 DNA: TGTGCCAGCAGCCCTCTCAGGTACGAGCAGTACTTC
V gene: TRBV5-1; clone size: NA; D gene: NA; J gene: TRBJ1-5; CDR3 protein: CASSFEGGQPQHF; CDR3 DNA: TGCGCCAGCAGCTTTGAAGGGGGTCAGCCCCAGCATTTT
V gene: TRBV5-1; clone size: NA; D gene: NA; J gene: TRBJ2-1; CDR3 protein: CASSTGVTSEQFF; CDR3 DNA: TGCGCCAGCAGCACGGGGGTTACTAGCGAGCAGTTCTTC
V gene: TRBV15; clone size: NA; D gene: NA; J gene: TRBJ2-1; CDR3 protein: CATSTAPRREQFF; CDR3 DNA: TGTGCCACCAGCACCGCGCCTCGTCGGGAGCAGTTCTTC
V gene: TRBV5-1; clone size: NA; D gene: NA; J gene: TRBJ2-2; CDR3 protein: CASNLGANTGELFF; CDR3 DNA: TGCGCCAGCAATCTGGGCGCGAACACCGGGGAGCTGTTTTTT
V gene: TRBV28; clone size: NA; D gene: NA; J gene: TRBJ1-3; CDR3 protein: CASSNRPEDTIYF; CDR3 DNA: TGTGCCAGCAGTAACCGTCCGGAGGACACCATATATTTT
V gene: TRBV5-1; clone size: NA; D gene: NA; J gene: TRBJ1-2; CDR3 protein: CASSPSGGGSYGYTF; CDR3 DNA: TGCGCCAGCAGCCCCTCGGGGGGCGGCAGCTATGGCTACACCTTC
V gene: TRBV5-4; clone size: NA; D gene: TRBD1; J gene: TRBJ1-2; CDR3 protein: CASSTGQRNYGYTF; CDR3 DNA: TGTGCCAGCAGCACGGGACAGAGAAACTATGGCTACACCTTC
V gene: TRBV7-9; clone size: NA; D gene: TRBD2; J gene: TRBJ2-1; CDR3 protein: CASRSSGSIEQFF; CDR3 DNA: TGTGCCAGCAGGTCTAGCGGATCCATTGAGCAGTTCTTC
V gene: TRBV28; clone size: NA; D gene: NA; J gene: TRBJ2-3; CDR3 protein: CASSSSRGADTQYF; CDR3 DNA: TGTGCCAGCAGTAGCAGCAGGGGTGCAGATACGCAGTATTTT
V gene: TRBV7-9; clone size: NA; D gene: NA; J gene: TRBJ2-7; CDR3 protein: CASSLGGQGGEQYF; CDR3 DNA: TGTGCCAGCAGCTTAGGAGGCCAGGGGGGCGAGCAGTACTTC
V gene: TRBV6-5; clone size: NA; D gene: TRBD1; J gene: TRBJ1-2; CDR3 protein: CASSYRDRYYGYTF; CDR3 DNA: TGTGCCAGCAGTTACCGGGACAGATACTATGGCTACACCTTC
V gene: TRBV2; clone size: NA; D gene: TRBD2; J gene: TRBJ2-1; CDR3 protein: CASSRTSFYNEQFF; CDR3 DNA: TGTGCCAGCAGTCGGACTAGCTTCTACAATGAGCAGTTCTTC
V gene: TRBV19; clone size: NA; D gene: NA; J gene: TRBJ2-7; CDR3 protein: CASSKQLTSYEQYF; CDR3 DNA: TGTGCCAGTAGTAAACAGCTAACCTCCTACGAGCAGTACTTC
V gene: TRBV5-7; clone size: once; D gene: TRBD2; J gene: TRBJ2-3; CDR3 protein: CASSPPLPPTSADTQYF; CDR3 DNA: TGTGCCAGCAGCCCTCCGTTGCCGCCAACTAGCGCAGATACGCAGTATTTT
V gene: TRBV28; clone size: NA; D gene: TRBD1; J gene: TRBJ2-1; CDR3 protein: CASSWGQGRNEQFF; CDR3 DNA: TGTGCCAGCAGTTGGGGACAGGGTAGGAATGAGCAGTTCTTC
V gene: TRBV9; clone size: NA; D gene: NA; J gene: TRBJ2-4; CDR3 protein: CASSLRNENIQYF; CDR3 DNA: TGTGCCAGCAGCCTCAGGAATGAAAACATTCAGTACTTC
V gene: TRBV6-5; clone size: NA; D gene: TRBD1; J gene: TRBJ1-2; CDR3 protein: CASSWDRVRGYTF; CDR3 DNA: TGTGCCAGCAGTTGGGACAGGGTGAGAGGCTACACCTTC
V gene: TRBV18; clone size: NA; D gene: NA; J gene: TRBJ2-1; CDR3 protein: CASSLFPGDDEQFF; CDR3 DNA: TGTGCCAGCTCACTCTTTCCAGGGGACGATGAGCAGTTCTTC
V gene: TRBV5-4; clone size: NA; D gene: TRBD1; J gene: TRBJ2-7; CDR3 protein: CASSFPRQGYNEQYF; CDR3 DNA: TGTGCCAGCAGCTTTCCGAGACAGGGTTACAACGAGCAGTACTTC
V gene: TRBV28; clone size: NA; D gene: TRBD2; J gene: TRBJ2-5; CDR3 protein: CASTSTGSGRASRDF; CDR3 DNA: TGTGCCAGCACATCAACCGGGAGCGGGAGGGCGTCGCGGGACTTC
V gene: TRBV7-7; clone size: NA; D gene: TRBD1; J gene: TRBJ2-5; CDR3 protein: CASSSQGVQETQYF; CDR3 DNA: TGTGCTAGCAGCTCACAGGGGGTACAAGAGACCCAGTACTTC
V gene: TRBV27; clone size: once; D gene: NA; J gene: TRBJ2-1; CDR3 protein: CASSLSLSRGYNEQFF; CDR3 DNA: TGTGCCAGCAGTTTATCTCTATCGCGGGGCTACAATGAGCAGTTCTTC
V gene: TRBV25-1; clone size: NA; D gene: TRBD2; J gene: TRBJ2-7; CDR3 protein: CASSDPGGITYEQYF; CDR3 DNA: TGTGCCAGCAGTGATCCGGGGGGAATAACCTACGAGCAGTACTTC
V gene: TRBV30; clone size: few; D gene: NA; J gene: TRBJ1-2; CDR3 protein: CAWSPLDRTYGYTF; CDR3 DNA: TGTGCCTGGAGTCCCCTAGACAGGACGTATGGCTACACCTTC
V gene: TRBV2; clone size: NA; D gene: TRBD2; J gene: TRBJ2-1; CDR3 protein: CATGTSGSPYNEQFF; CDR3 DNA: TGTGCCACCGGGACTAGCGGGAGCCCCTACAATGAGCAGTTCTTC
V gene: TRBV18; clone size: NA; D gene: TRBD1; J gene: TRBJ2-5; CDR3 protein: CASSPDRAQETQYF; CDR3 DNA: TGTGCCAGCTCACCAGACAGGGCTCAAGAGACCCAGTACTTC
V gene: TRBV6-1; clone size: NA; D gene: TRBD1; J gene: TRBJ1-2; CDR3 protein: CASSEYPGQPDGYTF; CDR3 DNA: TGTGCCAGCAGCGAATATCCGGGACAGCCTGACGGCTACACCTTC
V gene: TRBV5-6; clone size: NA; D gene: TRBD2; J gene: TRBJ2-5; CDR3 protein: CASSVGLAEGQETQYF; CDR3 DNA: TGTGCCAGCAGCGTTGGACTAGCGGAGGGACAAGAGACCCAGTACTTC
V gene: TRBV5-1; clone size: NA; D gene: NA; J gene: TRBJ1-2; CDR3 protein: CASSLPRSVYGYTF; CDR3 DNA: TGCGCCAGCAGCTTGCCCCGAAGCGTATATGGCTACACCTTC
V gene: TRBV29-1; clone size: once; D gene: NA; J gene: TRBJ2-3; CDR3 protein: CSVETGRPDTQYF; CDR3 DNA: TGCAGCGTTGAGACAGGGAGGCCAGATACGCAGTATTTT